This T cell receptor (beta chain) comes out of a study of CD8 T cells in Susac syndrome. At the level of the study: Within the sequenced group of Susac syndrome patients, 5 or 6 showed active disease and about 8 were in remission. Broader study findings: The greatest CD8+ clonal expansion in Susac occurred in TEMRA cells and in active patients.

This clonotype has a single count. Its specificity is unknown. Germline lookup yields CDR1 SGHVS and CDR2 FNYEAQ. Trimming took off 1 base at V and 4 bases at J, with 10 bases between the two ends. This CDR3 spans 14 amino acids. A quantity of 0.5 to 1 ug RNA underwent reverse transcription using random hexamers. In TCRdb, the immunoSEQ multiplex PCR reads were re-called with MiXCR into one record per CDR3 protein. Of 50,000 to 55,000 distinct CDR3 sequences listed, approximately 95% were seen once; the top ten hold roughly 0.79%. The chain recombines TRBV7-6 with TRBJ1-2; D is ambiguous. This clonotype was sampled from a human donor with Susac syndrome. Material for sequencing was CD8+ T cells from PBMCs. The CDR3 nucleotides are TGTGCCAGCAGCTTAGGGACCGACGGCTATGGCTACACCTTC. Amino acids: CASSLGTDGYGYTF. The full variable domain, with the rest looked up from reference TRBV7-6 and TRBJ1-2, is GAGVSQSPRYKVTKRGQDVALRCDPISGHVSLYWYRQALGQGPEFLTYFNYEAQQDKSGLPNDRFSAERPEGSISTLTIQRTEQRDSAMYRCASSLGTDGYGYTFGSGTRLTVV.